These T cell receptor beta chains were read from a single sample in a study of T cells after yellow fever vaccination. TCRdb reanalysed the 5' RACE reads using MiXCR and keeps one entry per CDR3 protein. The sample yields under 400,000 distinct CDR3 sequences, around 12% seen once. Sequencing used CD4+ T cells sorted from PBMCs, obtained 15 days after the yellow fever booster vaccination. All receptors derive from a man between 18 and 29 years old who received the YFV17D yellow fever vaccine. The CDR3 runs from the conserved cysteine through the conserved F or W. Fields, in order: D gene, clone size, V gene, J gene, CDR3 DNA, CDR3 protein. A D gene is named only where the DNA matches it firmly. Not every row has a clone size; where given, it reads once, few, many or a size class.

d_call: TRBD2; clone_size: many; v_call: TRBV6-1; j_call: TRBJ2-3; cdr3_nt: TGTGCCACTCATAGCGGGGGGGATGCAGATACGCAGTATTTT; cdr3_aa: CATHSGGDADTQYF
d_call: TRBD1; clone_size: NA; v_call: TRBV7-3; j_call: TRBJ2-1; cdr3_nt: TGTGCCAGCAGCCGACAGGGACGGAATGAGCAGTTCTTC; cdr3_aa: CASSRQGRNEQFF
d_call: NA; clone_size: NA; v_call: TRBV6-2/TRBV6-3; j_call: TRBJ1-2; cdr3_nt: TGTGCCAGCAGTTATCTCTATGGCTACACCTTC; cdr3_aa: CASSYLYGYTF
d_call: NA; clone_size: NA; v_call: TRBV11-3; j_call: TRBJ2-1; cdr3_nt: TGTGCCAGCAGCTTAGATGTGGCCAGTACCCCTGAGCAGTTCTTC; cdr3_aa: CASSLDVASTPEQFF
d_call: NA; clone_size: NA; v_call: TRBV9; j_call: TRBJ2-1; cdr3_nt: TGTGCCAGCAGCGTAGGGTGGAGGGGACACAATGAGCAGTTCTTC; cdr3_aa: CASSVGWRGHNEQFF
d_call: NA; clone_size: NA; v_call: TRBV4-3; j_call: TRBJ1-1; cdr3_nt: TGCGCCAGCAGCCGCTCCGGTCTAGGGGCCGGCGCTGAAGCTTTCTTT; cdr3_aa: CASSRSGLGAGAEAFF
d_call: NA; clone_size: NA; v_call: TRBV20-1; j_call: TRBJ1-2; cdr3_nt: TGCAGTGCTATGTGGGCAGCACGCTACACCTTC; cdr3_aa: CSAMWAARYTF
d_call: TRBD1; clone_size: NA; v_call: TRBV7-9; j_call: TRBJ1-1; cdr3_nt: TGTGCCAGCAGCTTTGGACAGGGGGACACTGAAGCTTTCTTT; cdr3_aa: CASSFGQGDTEAFF
d_call: TRBD2; clone_size: few; v_call: TRBV3-1; j_call: TRBJ2-5; cdr3_nt: TGTGCCAGCAGCCAAGATGGTGGGACTAGGTTTGAGACCCAGTACTTC; cdr3_aa: CASSQDGGTRFETQYF
d_call: NA; clone_size: many; v_call: TRBV4-3; j_call: TRBJ2-7; cdr3_nt: TGCGCCAGCAGCACCCTCTCCTACGAGCAGTACTTC; cdr3_aa: CASSTLSYEQYF